This T cell receptor beta chain derives from a study of cytomegalovirus exposure and HLA in healthy donors. Overall study results and limits: Researchers catalogued over 150 TCR beta chains as cytomegalovirus-associated. Most observed TCR sequences were rare, whereas some public TCRs were detected in many donors. Confirmation in vitro established that three CMV-associated chains were specific for CMV antigens.

Generated by immunoSEQ multiplex PCR, the TCRdb table keeps only in-frame clones and is missing some. Of roughly 130,000 clones in the sample, over 80% were seen once. Germline CDR1 is SGDLS and CDR2 is YYNGEE. This CDR3 has 15 residues. The germline V and J ends were trimmed by 3 bases and 2 bases, with 13 bases remaining between them. In regard to this clone: Its antigen is currently unknown.

Sequenced: PBMCs. The receptor was isolated from a woman under 40 in good health and CMV-seropositive. This chain joins TRBV9 and TRBJ2-3, with D possibly matching TRBD2 (5 bases). CDR3 sequence (DNA): TGTGCCAGCAGCGCCCTCCCGGACTCCACAGATACGCAGTATTTT. Translated, it gives CASSALPDSTDTQYF.